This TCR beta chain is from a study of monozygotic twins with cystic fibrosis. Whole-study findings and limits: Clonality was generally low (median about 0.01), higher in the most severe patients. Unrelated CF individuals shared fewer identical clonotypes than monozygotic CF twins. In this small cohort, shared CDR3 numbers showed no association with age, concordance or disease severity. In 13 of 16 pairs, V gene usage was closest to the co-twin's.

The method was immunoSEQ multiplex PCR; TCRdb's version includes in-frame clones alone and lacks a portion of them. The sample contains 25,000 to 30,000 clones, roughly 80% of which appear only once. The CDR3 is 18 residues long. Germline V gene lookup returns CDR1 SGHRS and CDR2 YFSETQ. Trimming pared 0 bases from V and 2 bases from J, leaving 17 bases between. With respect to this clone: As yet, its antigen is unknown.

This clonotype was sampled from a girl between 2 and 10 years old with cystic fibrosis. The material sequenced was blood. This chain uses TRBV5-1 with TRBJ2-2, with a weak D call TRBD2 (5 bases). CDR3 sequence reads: CASSLEDFAGLNTGELFF. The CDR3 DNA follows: TGCGCCAGCAGCTTGGAAGATTTCGCGGGTCTTAACACCGGGGAGCTGTTTTTT.